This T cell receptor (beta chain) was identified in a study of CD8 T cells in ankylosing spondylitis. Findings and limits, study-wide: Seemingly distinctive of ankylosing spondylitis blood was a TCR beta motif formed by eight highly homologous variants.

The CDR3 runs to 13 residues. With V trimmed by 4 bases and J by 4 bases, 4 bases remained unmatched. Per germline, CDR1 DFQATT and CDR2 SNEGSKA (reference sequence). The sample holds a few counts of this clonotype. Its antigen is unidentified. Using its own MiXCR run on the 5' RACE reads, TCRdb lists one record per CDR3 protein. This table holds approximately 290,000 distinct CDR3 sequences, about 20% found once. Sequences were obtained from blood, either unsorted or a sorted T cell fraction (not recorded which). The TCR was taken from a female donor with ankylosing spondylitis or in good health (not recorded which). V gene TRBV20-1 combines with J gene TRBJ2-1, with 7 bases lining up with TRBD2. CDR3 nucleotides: TGCAGTGCTACAACTAGCGTGTACAATGAGCAGTTCTTC. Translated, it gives CSATTSVYNEQFF.